What follows are 17 T cell receptor beta chains derived from one specimen sequenced in a study of shared clonotypes between healthy human individuals. The protocol was immunoSEQ multiplex PCR, while the TCRdb copy is restricted to in-frame clones and leaves out a portion. The table has hundreds of thousands of clones, 75% to 80% seen once. Sequences were obtained from PBMCs. The receptors stem from a woman in her 40s in good health. Some clones in this sample may be carry-over from other donors' samples.

The chain carries TRBV19 and TRBJ2-7; 10 bases agree with TRBD2. The CDR3 runs 14 residues. CDR1 is LNHDA, CDR2 SQIVND, per germline (reference sequence). Trimming cost V 5 bases and J 3 bases; bases outside gene matches: 4. For the CDR3, the DNA is TGTGCCAGTAGTCCACTAGCGGGGAGCTACGAGCAGTACTTC. Protein product: CASSPLAGSYEQYF. Complete variable domain (other parts from reference TRBV19 and TRBJ2-7): DGGITQSPKYLFRKEGQNVTLSCEQNLNHDAMYWYRQDPGQGLRLIYYSQIVNDFQKGDIAEGYSVSREKKESFPLTVTSAQKNPTAFYLCASSPLAGSYEQYFGPGTRLTVT.

J is TRBJ2-4 and V is TRBV19; 11 nucleotides line up with TRBD2. CDR3 length: 15 residues. J gave up 1 base and V 5 bases, and 1 base lay outside the gene matches. The V gene's germline CDR1 is LNHDA and CDR2 SQIVND (reference sequence). This CDR3 is CASSPSGRAKNIQYF. CDR3 in DNA: TGTGCCAGTAGTCCTAGCGGGAGGGCCAAAAACATTCAGTACTTC. The whole variable domain, filled in from reference TRBV19 and TRBJ2-4, reads DGGITQSPKYLFRKEGQNVTLSCEQNLNHDAMYWYRQDPGQGLRLIYYSQIVNDFQKGDIAEGYSVSREKKESFPLTVTSAQKNPTAFYLCASSPSGRAKNIQYFGAGTRLSVL.

In its sample, this clone was seen a few times. This chain joins TRBV30 and TRBJ1-5, with D possibly TRBD1 on 6 matching bases. The CDR3 contains 16 residues. In germline, CDR1 is GTSNPN, CDR2 SVGIG (reference sequence). V lost 5 bases and J 2 bases, leaving 19 bases between the germline ends. Written as DNA, the CDR3 is TGTGCCTGGTTCGAGGGGGACCCCGGGGGCAATCAGCCCCAGCATTTT. It encodes CAWFEGDPGGNQPQHF.

The chain is built from TRBV30 and TRBJ2-7; D may be TRBD1 (7 bases). This CDR3 has 14 amino acids. V lost 5 bases, J lost 3 bases, and 17 bases lay in between. Germline CDR1 reads GTSNPN; CDR2 reads SVGIG (reference sequence). CDR3 DNA sequence: TGTGCCTGGGCGGGACAGCTTTTTAACTACGAGCAGTACTTC. This gives the protein CAWAGQLFNYEQYF.

Of note for this clone: Since a much larger clone is just one base distant, this may be a read error. The chain uses TRBV2 and TRBJ1-2; D is uncertain. The ends were cut back, 6 bases at V and 3 bases at J, with 5 bases in the middle. CDR1 and CDR2 (germline): SNHLY, FYNNEI. This CDR3 is built from 11 residues. Written as DNA, the CDR3 is TGTGCCAGCAGCGGTCACTATGGCTACACCTTC. Translating it yields CASSGHYGYTF.

CDR3 DNA: TGTGCCAGCAGCCAAGCAGTGGGTATCGGTAGCGGGAACTACAATGAGCAGTTCTTC. This gives the protein CASSQAVGIGSGNYNEQFF. The J gene is TRBJ2-1, the V gene TRBV4-2, with 8 bases lining up with TRBD2. Germline CDR1 is LGHNA and CDR2 is YNFKEQ. The trim removed 1 base at V and 3 bases at J, leaving 14 bases unmatched. CDR3 length equals 19 residues.

This clone was seen repeatedly, ten times or more. The DNA of the CDR3 is TGTGCCAGCAGTATACCCCGGGACAGGGGGCATCAGCCCCAGCATTTT. Its protein product is CASSIPRDRGHQPQHF. The rearrangement uses TRBV28 and TRBJ1-5, with TRBD1 matching 12 bases. V lost 5 bases, J lost 5 bases, and 7 bases stayed unmatched. The germline V gene has CDR1 MDHEN and CDR2 SYDVKM. The CDR3 consists of 16 residues.

On this clone: Other nucleotide sequences from this sample produce the same CDR3. V usage is TRBV19 and J usage is TRBJ2-5; D gene ambiguous. There are 11 residues in the CDR3. V was trimmed by 3 bases and J by 4 bases, leaving 3 bases between them. CDR1 and CDR2 (germline): LNHDA, SQIVND (reference sequence). CDR3 bases: TGTGCCAGTAGTATGGGAGAGACCCAGTACTTC. It codes for CASSMGETQYF. Drawing the rest from reference TRBV19 and TRBJ2-5, the complete variable domain is DGGITQSPKYLFRKEGQNVTLSCEQNLNHDAMYWYRQDPGQGLRLIYYSQIVNDFQKGDIAEGYSVSREKKESFPLTVTSAQKNPTAFYLCASSMGETQYFGPGTRLLVL.

CDR3 protein: CASSSTGDTYEQYF. The CDR3 nucleotides are TGTGCCAGTAGTTCGACAGGGGATACCTACGAGCAGTACTTC. V gene TRBV19 combines with J gene TRBJ2-7; 8 nucleotides match TRBD1. The germline V gene encodes CDR1 LNHDA and CDR2 SQIVND (reference sequence). This CDR3 is built from 14 residues. Unmatched junction bases numbered 5, after V lost 5 bases and J lost 2 bases. The whole variable domain, filled in from reference TRBV19 and TRBJ2-7, reads DGGITQSPKYLFRKEGQNVTLSCEQNLNHDAMYWYRQDPGQGLRLIYYSQIVNDFQKGDIAEGYSVSREKKESFPLTVTSAQKNPTAFYLCASSSTGDTYEQYFGPGTRLTVT.

This sequence joins TRBV11-2 and TRBJ1-4; D uncertain. Trimming took 7 bases from V and 8 from J, leaving 14 bases between them. The length of the CDR3 is 13 residues. The germline CDR1 and CDR2 sequences are SGHAT and FQNNGV. CDR3 coding DNA: TGTGCCAGCACCCGCAGATTGGGGGAAAAACTGTTTTTT. Amino acids: CASTRRLGEKLFF.

This clone has only one observation. V usage is TRBV28 and J usage is TRBJ1-2; D possibly corresponds to TRBD1 (5 bases). Trimming left V 3 bases short and J 1 base short, with 18 bases between. CDR1 MDHEN and CDR2 SYDVKM come from the germline V gene. There are 17 residues in the CDR3. The CDR3 sequence is CASSFRTVSRGNYGYTF. The CDR3 DNA is TGTGCCAGCAGTTTCCGGACGGTCTCGAGGGGTAACTATGGCTACACCTTC.

A few counts support this clone. The rearrangement links TRBV29-1 to TRBJ1-3; D is undetermined. Germline CDR1 and CDR2: SQVTM and ANQGSEA. This CDR3 has 11 amino acids. Trimming removed 5 bases at V and 8 bases at J, with 10 bases between. The CDR3 sequence is CSVSGGDTIYF. The CDR3 coding sequence is TGCAGCGTTTCCGGCGGGGACACCATATATTTT.

The chain joins TRBV5-8 to TRBJ2-2, with 9 bases aligning to TRBD1. This CDR3 comprises 17 residues. Germline values: CDR1 SGHTS, CDR2 YDEGEE. V gave up 4 bases and J gave up 5 bases; unmatched junction bases: 12. The CDR3, as DNA: TGTGCCAGCAGCCCCACTTTTCCGGGACAGGGAACCGGGGAGCTGTTTTTT. Translation gives CASSPTFPGQGTGELFF.

CDR3 amino acids: CASSRTDSGNTIYF. DNA of the CDR3: TGTGCCAGCAGTCGCACGGACTCTGGAAACACCATATATTTT. The V and J genes are TRBV28 and TRBJ1-3; D is undetermined. The CDR3 totals 14 residues. Per the germline V gene, CDR1 is MDHEN and CDR2 is SYDVKM. Deletions cut 5 bases from V and 0 bases from J, with 8 bases between.

V and J are TRBV7-3 and TRBJ2-4, with TRBD1 identical over 10 bases. The V gene end was trimmed by 5 bases and the J gene end by 7 bases; junction bases not matched to a gene: 5. Germline V gene data show CDR1 as SGHTA and CDR2 as FQGTGA. This CDR3 is built from 14 residues. The CDR3 bases are TGTGCCAGCAGCCCCGGACAGGGGGAGAACATTCAGTACTTC. It yields the protein CASSPGQGENIQYF.

The rearrangement links TRBV10-3 to TRBJ1-5, with a weak D call TRBD1 (5 bases). The V and J ends lost 5 bases and 0 bases respectively, with 20 bases between them. Germline CDR1 reads ENHRY; CDR2 reads SYGVKD. The CDR3 covers 18 residues. CDR3 sequence reads: CAISNSGGTKYSNQPQHF. The CDR3 nucleotides read TGTGCCATCAGTAACAGTGGTGGGACGAAATATAGCAATCAGCCCCAGCATTTT.

This clone showed up just once. The rearrangement uses TRBV7-9 and TRBJ1-5; 9 nucleotides agree with TRBD1. This CDR3 region has 14 residues. Losses at the gene ends were 5 bases for V and 4 bases for J; bases not matched to a gene: 3. Germline CDR1 SEHNR, CDR2 FQNEAQ (reference sequence). The CDR3 coding sequence is TGTGCCAGCAGCCCCGGGACAGGGAATCAGCCCCAGCATTTT. Its protein is CASSPGTGNQPQHF.